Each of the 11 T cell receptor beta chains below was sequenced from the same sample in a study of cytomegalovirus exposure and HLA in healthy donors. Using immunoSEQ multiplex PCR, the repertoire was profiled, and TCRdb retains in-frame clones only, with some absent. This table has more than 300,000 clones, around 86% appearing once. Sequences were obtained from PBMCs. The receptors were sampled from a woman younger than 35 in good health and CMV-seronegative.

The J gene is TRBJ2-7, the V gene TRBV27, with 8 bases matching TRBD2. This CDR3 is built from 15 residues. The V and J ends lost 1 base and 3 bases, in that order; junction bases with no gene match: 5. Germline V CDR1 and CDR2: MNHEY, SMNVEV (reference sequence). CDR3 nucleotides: TGTGCCAGCAGTTTATTTGTGACTAGCGTCTACGAGCAGTACTTC. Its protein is CASSLFVTSVYEQYF.

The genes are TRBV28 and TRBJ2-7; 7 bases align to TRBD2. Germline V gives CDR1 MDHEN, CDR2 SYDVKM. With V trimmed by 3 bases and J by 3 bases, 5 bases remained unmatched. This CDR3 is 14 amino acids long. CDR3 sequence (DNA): TGTGCCAGCAGTTTGGGGGGGGACGGCTACGAGCAGTACTTC. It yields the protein CASSLGGDGYEQYF.

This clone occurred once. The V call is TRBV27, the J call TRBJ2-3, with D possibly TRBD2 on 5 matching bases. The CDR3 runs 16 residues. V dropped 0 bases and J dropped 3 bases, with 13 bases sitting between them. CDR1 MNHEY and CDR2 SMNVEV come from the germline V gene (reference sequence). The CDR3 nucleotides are TGTGCCAGCAGTTTATCGCCGGGGTTGGGAACAGATACGCAGTATTTT. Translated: CASSLSPGLGTDTQYF.

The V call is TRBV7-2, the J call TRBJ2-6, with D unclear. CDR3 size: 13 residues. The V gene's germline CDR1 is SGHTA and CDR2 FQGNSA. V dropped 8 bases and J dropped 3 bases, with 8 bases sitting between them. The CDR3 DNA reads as TGTGCCAGCGCACCTAGTGGGGCCAACGTCCTGACTTTC. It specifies CASAPSGANVLTF.

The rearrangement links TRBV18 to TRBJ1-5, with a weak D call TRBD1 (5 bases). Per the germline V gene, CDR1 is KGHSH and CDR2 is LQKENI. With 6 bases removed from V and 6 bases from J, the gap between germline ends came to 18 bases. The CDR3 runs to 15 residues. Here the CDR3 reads CASSRGPQQGQPQHF. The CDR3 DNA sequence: TGTGCCAGCTCCCGAGGACCCCAGCAGGGTCAGCCCCAGCATTTT.

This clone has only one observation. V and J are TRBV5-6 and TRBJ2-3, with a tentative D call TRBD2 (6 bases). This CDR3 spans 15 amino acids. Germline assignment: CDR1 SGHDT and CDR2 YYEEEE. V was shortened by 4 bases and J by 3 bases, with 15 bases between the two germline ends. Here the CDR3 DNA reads TGTGCCAGCAGCCCCGCCCCTGGGGGGACAGATACGCAGTATTTT. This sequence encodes CASSPAPGGTDTQYF.

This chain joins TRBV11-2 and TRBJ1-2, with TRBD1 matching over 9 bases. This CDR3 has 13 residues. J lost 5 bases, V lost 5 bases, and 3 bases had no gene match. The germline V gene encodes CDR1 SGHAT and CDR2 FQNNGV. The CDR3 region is CASSMGTGYGYTF. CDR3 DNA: TGTGCCAGCAGCATGGGGACAGGGTATGGCTACACCTTC.

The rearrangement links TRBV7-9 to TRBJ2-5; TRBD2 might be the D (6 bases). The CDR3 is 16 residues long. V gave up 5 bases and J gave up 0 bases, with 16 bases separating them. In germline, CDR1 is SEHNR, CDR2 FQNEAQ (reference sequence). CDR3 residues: CASSPGGSGHQETQYF. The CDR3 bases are TGTGCCAGCAGCCCCGGAGGGTCAGGGCACCAAGAGACCCAGTACTTC.

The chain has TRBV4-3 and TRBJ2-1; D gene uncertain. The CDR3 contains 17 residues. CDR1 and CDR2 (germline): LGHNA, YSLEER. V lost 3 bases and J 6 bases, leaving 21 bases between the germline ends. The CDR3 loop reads CASSHYSFSQTGNEQFF. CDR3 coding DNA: TGCGCCAGCAGCCACTATAGCTTCTCACAAACGGGCAATGAGCAGTTCTTC.

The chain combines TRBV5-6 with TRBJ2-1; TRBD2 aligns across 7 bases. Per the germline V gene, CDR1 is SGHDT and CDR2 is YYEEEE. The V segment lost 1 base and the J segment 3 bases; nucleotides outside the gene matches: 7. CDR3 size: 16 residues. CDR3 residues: CASSLNRLAVYNEQFF. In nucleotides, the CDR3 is TGTGCCAGCAGCTTGAACCGGCTAGCGGTCTACAATGAGCAGTTCTTC.

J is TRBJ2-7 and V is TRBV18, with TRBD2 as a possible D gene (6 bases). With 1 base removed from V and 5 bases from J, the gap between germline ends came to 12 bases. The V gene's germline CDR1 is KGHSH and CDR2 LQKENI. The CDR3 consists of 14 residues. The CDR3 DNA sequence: TGTGCCAGCTCACCACGGGGTACTAGCCACGAGCAGTACTTC. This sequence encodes CASSPRGTSHEQYF.